The 9 T cell receptor beta chains given below trace back to one sample, sequenced in a study of T cell repertoires in cytomegalovirus infection. TCRdb re-analysed the reads in MiXCR, keeping a single row per CDR3 protein. The sample includes about 900,000 distinct CDR3 sequences, approximately 33% of them seen just once. These receptors are not linked to any known antigen. The starting material was cultured CD8+ T cells from PBMCs, obtained from culture after CMV antigen stimulation. The source of these receptors is a human donor in good health (CMV status not recorded). Some clones in this sample may be carry-over from other donors' samples.

Many counts were recorded for this clonotype. The rearrangement uses TRBV7-8 and TRBJ2-1, with 7 positions matching TRBD1. Germline V gene sequence: CDR1 SGHVS, CDR2 FQNEAQ. J was trimmed by 7 bases and V by 6 bases; bases with no gene match: 3. The CDR3 is 12 amino acids. The CDR3 loop reads CASSMTGNEQFF. CDR3 DNA: TGTGCCAGCAGTATGACAGGGAATGAGCAGTTCTTC. The variable domain in full, completed from reference TRBV7-8 and TRBJ2-1, reads GAGVSQSPRYKVAKRGQDVALRCDPISGHVSLFWYQQALGQGPEFLTYFQNEAQLDKSGLPSDRFFAERPEGSVSTLKIQRTQQEDSAVYLCASSMTGNEQFFGPGTRLTVL.

This clonotype was detected only once. One junction end disagrees with the germline gene, perhaps due to a read error. The V gene is TRBV5-1, the J gene TRBJ2-3; the match to TRBD2 covers 9 bases. CDR1 and CDR2 from the germline V gene are SGHRS and YFSETQ. The CDR3 spans 16 residues. The CDR3 DNA sequence: TGCGCCGGCAGCTTGGCATCTAGCGGGGCGACAGATACGCAGTATTTT. Translation: CAGSLASSGATDTQYF.

This clonotype was detected ten times or more. The chain uses TRBV7-2 and TRBJ2-3, with 9 nucleotides matching TRBD2. This CDR3 contains 15 residues. Germline values: CDR1 SGHTA, CDR2 FQGNSA. The ends lost 4 bases at V and 9 bases at J; junction bases unmatched: 11. The chain's CDR3 is CASSSSSGAQGTQYF. CDR3 bases: TGTGCCAGCAGCTCATCTAGCGGGGCCCAGGGCACGCAGTATTTT. The full variable domain, in which reference TRBV7-2 and TRBJ2-3 provide the parts outside the CDR3, is GAGVSQSPSNKVTEKGKDVELRCDPISGHTALYWYRQSLGQGLEFLIYFQGNSAPDKSGLPSDRFSAERTGGSVSTLTIQRTQQEDSAVYLCASSSSSGAQGTQYFGPGTRLTVL.

In this sample, this clonotype turned up many times. The chain employs TRBV7-8 and TRBJ2-1; tentatively, D is TRBD1 (5 bases). There are 16 residues in the CDR3. CDR1 and CDR2 from the germline V gene are SGHVS and FQNEAQ. V was pared by 3 bases and J by 6 bases, with 18 bases between. The CDR3 DNA is TGTGCCAGCAGCTTCCCAGGCCGACAGAGTAGCAATGAGCAGTTCTTC. It encodes CASSFPGRQSSNEQFF.

This clonotype was seen a handful of times. This chain connects TRBV4-3 to TRBJ1-3; no firm D call. V was shortened by 0 bases and J by 3 bases, with 12 bases between the two germline ends. Germline CDR1 and CDR2: LGHNA and YSLEER. This CDR3 is 16 amino acids long. The CDR3 DNA follows: TGCGCCAGCAGCCAAGATTCGGGTGGCGGTGGAAACACCATATATTTT. Translation: CASSQDSGGGGNTIYF.

This clonotype has only a few counts. V is TRBV28 and J is TRBJ2-7; 7 bases line up with TRBD1. V dropped 5 bases and J dropped 6; count of bases not matched to a gene: 7. The CDR3 has 13 amino acids. CDR1 is MDHEN, CDR2 SYDVKM, per germline. The chain's CDR3 is CASSKTGYIEQYV. The CDR3 DNA reads as TGTGCCAGCAGTAAGACAGGGTATATCGAGCAGTACGTC.

In this sample, this clonotype turned up a few times. The V call is TRBV19, the J call TRBJ1-2, with D hard to call. The V end lost 1 base, the J end lost 2 bases, and 17 bases lay between the germline ends. The CDR3 is 17 amino acids. Germline CDR1 is LNHDA and CDR2 is SQIVND (reference sequence). The CDR3 DNA is TGTGCCAGTAGTATAGGCGAGAAGCCTTTAATAAACTATGGCTACACCTTC. It is translated as CASSIGEKPLINYGYTF.

V and J are TRBV6-2 or TRBV6-3 and TRBJ2-2; 11 bases are shared with TRBD2. In germline, CDR1 is MNHEY, CDR2 SVGEGT. Trimming removed 10 bases from V and 1 base from J; junction bases left unmatched: 5. CDR3 length: 15 residues. CDR3 in DNA: TGTGCCACCGAAGGACTAGCGGGGAACACCGGGGAGCTGTTTTTT. It specifies CATEGLAGNTGELFF.

This chain links TRBV11-3 with TRBJ1-2, with D perhaps matching TRBD1 (6 bases). Germline CDR1 reads SGHNT; CDR2 reads YENEEA. V lost 10 bases and J 2 bases, leaving 17 bases between the germline ends. This CDR3 is 14 amino acids long. DNA of the CDR3: TGTGCCACTTGGACAGAGGGGTCGAACTATGGCTACACCTTC. This encodes CATWTEGSNYGYTF.